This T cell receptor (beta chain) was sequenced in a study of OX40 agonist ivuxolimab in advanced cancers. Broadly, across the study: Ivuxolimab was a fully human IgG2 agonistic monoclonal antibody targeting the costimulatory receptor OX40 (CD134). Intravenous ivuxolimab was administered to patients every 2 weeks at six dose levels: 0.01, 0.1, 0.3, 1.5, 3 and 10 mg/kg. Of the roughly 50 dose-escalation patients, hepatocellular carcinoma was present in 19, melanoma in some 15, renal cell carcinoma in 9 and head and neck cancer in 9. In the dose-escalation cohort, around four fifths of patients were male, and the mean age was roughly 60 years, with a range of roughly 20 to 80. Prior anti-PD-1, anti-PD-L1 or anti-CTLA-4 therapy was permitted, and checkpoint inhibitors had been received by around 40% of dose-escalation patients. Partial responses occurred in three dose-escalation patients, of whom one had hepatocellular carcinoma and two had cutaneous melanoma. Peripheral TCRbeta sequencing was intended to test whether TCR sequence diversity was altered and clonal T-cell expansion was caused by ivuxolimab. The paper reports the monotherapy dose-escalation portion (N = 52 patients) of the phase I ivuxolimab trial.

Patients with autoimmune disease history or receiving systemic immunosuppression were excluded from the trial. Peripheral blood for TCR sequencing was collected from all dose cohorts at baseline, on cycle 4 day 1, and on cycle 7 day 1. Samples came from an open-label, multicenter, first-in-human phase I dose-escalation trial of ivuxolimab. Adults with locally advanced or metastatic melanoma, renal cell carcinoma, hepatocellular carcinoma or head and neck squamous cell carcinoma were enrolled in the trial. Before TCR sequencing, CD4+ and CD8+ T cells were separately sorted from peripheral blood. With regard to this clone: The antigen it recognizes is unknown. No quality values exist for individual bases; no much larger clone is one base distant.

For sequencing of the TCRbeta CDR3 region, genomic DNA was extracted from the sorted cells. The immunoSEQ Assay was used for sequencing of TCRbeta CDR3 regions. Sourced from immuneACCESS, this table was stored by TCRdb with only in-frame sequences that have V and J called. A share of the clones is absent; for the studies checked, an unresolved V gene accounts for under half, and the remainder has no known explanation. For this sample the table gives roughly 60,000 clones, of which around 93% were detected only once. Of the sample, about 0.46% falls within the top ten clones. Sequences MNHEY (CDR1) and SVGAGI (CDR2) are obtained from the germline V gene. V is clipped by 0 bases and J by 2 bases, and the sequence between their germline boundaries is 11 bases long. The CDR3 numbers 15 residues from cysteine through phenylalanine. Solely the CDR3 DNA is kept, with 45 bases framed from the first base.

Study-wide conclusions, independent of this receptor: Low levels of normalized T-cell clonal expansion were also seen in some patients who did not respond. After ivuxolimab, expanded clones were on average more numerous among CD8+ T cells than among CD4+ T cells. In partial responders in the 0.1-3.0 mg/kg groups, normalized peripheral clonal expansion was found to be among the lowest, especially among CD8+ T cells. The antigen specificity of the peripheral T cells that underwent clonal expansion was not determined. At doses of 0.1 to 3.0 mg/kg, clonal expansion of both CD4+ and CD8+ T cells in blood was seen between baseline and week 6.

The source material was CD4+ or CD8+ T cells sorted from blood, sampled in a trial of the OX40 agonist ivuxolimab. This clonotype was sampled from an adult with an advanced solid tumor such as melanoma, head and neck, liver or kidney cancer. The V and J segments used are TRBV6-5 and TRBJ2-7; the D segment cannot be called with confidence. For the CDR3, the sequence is CASSYSARPAYEQYF. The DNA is TGTGCCAGCAGTTACTCCGCCAGGCCTGCCTACGAGCAGTACTTC.